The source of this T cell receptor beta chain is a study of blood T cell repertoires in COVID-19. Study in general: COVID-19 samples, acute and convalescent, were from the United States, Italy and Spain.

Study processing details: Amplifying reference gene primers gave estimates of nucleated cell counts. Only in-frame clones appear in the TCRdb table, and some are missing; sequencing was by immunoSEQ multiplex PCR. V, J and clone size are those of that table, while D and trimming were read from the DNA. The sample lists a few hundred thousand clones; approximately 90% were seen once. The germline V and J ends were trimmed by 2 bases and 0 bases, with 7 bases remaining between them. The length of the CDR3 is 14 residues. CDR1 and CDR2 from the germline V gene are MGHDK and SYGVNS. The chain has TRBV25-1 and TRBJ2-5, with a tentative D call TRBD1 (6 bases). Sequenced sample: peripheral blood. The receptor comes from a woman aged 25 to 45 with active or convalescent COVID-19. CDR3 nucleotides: TGTGCCAGCAGTGAAAGGGGGTACCAAGAGACCCAGTACTTC. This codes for CASSERGYQETQYF.